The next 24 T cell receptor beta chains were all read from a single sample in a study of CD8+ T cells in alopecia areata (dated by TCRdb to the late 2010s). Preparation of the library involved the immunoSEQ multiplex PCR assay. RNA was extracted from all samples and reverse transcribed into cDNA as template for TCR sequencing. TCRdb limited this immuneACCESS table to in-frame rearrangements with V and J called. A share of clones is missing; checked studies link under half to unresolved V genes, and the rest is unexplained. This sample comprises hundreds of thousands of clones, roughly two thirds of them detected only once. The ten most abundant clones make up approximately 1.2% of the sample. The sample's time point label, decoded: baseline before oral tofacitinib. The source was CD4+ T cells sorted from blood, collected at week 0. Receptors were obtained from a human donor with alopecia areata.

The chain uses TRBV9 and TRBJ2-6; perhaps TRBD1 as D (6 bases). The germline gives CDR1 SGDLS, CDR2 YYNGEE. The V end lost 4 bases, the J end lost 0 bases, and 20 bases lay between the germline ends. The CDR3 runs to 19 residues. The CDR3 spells CASSSATGSTASGANVLTF. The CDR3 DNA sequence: TGTGCCAGCAGCTCCGCGACAGGAAGTACTGCCTCTGGGGCCAACGTCCTGACTTTC.

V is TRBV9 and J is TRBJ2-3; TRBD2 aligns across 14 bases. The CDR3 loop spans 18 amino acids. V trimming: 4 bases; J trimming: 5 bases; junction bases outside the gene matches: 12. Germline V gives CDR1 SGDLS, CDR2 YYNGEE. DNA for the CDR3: TGTGCCAGCAGCCTCCGGTGGGGACTAGCGGGGGAGCAAGATACGCAGTATTTT. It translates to CASSLRWGLAGEQDTQYF.

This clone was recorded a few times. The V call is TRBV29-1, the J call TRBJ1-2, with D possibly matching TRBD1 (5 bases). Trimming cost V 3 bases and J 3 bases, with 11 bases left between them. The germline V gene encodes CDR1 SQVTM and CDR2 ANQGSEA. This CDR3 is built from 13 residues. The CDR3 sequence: CSVDWGTYYGYTF. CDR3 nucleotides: TGCAGCGTTGACTGGGGCACCTACTATGGCTACACCTTC.

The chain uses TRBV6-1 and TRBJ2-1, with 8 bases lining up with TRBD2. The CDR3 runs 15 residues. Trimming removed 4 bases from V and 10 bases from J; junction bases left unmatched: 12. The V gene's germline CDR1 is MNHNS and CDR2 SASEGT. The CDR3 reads CASSGPIRGGGEQFF. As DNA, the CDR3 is TGTGCCAGCAGTGGGCCAATTCGGGGGGGAGGAGAGCAGTTCTTC.

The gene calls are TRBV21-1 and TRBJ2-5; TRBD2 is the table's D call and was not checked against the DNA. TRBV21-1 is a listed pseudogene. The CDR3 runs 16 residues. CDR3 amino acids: CASSKRTSHWQETQYF. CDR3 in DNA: TGTGCCAGCAGCAAGAGGACTAGCCATTGGCAAGAGACCCAGTACTTC.

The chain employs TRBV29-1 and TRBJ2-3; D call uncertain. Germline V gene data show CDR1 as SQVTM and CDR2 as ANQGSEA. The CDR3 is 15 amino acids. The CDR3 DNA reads TGCAGAGCCTTCGACCCCACAATGGTCACAGATACGCAGTATTTT. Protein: CRAFDPTMVTDTQYF.

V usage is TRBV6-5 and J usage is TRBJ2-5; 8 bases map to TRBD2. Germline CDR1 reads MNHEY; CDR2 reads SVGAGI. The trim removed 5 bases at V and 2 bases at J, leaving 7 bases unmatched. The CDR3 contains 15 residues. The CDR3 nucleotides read TGTGCCAGCAGTCCTTTAGCGGGATCTCAAGAGACCCAGTACTTC. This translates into CASSPLAGSQETQYF.

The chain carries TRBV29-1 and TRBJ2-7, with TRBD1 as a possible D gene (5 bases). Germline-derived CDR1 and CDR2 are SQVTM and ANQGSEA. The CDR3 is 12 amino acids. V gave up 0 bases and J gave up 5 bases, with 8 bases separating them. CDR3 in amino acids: CSVEEGRDEQYF. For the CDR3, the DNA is TGCAGCGTTGAAGAAGGCAGGGACGAGCAGTACTTC.

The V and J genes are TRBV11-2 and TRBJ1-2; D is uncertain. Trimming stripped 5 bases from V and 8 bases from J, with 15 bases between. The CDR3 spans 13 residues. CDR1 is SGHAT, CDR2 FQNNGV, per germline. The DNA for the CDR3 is TGTGCCAGCAGCCAGCAGCGTCCGGACGGCTACACCTTC. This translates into CASSQQRPDGYTF.

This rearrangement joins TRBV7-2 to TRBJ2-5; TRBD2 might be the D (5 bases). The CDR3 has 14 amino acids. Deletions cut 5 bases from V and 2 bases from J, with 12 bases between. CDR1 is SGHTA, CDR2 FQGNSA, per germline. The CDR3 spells CASSPVGIQETQYF. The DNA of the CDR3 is TGTGCCAGCAGCCCCGTCGGGATTCAAGAGACCCAGTACTTC.

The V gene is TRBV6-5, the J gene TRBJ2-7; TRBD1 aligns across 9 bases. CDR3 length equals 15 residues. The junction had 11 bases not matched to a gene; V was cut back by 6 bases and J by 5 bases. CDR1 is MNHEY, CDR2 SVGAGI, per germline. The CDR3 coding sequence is TGTGCCAGCAGCCTATTGGGGACAGGGACGGACGAGCAGTACTTC. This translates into CASSLLGTGTDEQYF.

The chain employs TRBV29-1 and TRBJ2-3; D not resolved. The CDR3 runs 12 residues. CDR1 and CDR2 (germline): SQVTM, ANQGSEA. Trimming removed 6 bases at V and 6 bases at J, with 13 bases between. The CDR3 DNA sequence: TGCAGCGTGGCAAAAGTTGGGGATACGCAGTATTTT. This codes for CSVAKVGDTQYF.

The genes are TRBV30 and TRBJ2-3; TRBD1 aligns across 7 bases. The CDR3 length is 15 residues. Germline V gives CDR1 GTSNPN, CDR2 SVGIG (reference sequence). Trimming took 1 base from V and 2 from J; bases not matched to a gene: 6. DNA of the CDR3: TGTGCCTGGAGTGCCGGACAGGCTATCACAGATACGCAGTATTTT. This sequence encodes CAWSAGQAITDTQYF.

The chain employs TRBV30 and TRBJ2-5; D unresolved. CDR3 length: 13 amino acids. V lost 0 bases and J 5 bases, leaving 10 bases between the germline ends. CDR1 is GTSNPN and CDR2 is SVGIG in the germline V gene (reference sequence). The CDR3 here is CAWSVQIGETQYF. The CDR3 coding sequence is TGTGCCTGGAGTGTACAGATTGGGGAGACCCAGTACTTC.

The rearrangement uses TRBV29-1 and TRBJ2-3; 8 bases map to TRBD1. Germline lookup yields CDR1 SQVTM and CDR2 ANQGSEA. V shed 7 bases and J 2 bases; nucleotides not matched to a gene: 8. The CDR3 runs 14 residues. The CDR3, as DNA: TGCAGCGCGAAACCGGGACAGGACACAGATACGCAGTATTTT. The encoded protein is CSAKPGQDTDTQYF.

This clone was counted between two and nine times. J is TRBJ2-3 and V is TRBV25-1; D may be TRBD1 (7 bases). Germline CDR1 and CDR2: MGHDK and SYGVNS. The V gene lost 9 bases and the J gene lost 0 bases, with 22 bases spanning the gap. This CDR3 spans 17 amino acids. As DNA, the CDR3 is TGTGCCAGAGTAGCGGAGGGGGCCGGGCCTAGCACAGATACGCAGTATTTT. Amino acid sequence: CARVAEGAGPSTDTQYF.

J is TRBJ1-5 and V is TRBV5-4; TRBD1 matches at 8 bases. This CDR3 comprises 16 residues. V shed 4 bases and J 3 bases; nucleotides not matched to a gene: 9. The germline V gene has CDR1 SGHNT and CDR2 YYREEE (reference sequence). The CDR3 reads CASSQVGTGFNQPQHF. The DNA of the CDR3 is TGTGCCAGCAGCCAAGTTGGGACAGGATTCAATCAGCCCCAGCATTTT.

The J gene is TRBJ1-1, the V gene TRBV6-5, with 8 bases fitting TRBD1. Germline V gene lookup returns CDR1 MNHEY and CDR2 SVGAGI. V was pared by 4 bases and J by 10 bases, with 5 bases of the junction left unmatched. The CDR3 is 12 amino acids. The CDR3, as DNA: TGTGCCAGCAGTTCCGGGACAGGCCGAGCTTTCTTT. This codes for CASSSGTGRAFF.

The DNA of the CDR3 is TGTGCCTGGAGTGAGGGGCCCCCCACCGGGGAGCTGTTTTTT. Its protein product is CAWSEGPPTGELFF. The chain has TRBV30 and TRBJ2-2; tentatively, D is TRBD1 (5 bases). Germline V gene lookup returns CDR1 GTSNPN and CDR2 SVGIG (reference sequence). The CDR3 consists of 14 residues. Trimming left V 1 base short and J 4 bases short, with 10 bases between.

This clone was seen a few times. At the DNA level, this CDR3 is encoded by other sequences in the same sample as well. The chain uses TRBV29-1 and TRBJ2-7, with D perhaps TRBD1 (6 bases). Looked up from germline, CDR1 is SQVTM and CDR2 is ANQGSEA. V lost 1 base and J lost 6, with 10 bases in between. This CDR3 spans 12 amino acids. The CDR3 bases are TGCAGCGTTGAAGTTGGCAGGGGCGAGCAGTACTTC. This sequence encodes CSVEVGRGEQYF.

Here the CDR3 reads CASSSGWDRGEGQPQHF. The CDR3 DNA follows: TGCGCCAGCAGCTCGGGGTGGGACAGGGGCGAGGGCCAGCCCCAGCATTTT. The V gene is TRBV5-1, the J gene TRBJ1-5; 10 bases agree with TRBD1. After removal of 3 bases from V and 7 bases from J, the junction contained 13 bases not matched to a gene. The CDR3 consists of 17 residues. CDR1 is SGHRS, CDR2 YFSETQ, per germline.

CDR3 bases: TGTGCCACCAGCGGCGGAACCTACAATGAGCAGTTCTTC. It specifies CATSGGTYNEQFF. V usage is TRBV15 and J usage is TRBJ2-1, with D hard to call. Trimming cost V 5 bases and J 2 bases, with 7 bases left between them. Germline V gives CDR1 LNHNV, CDR2 YYDKDF (reference sequence). The length of the CDR3 is 13 residues.

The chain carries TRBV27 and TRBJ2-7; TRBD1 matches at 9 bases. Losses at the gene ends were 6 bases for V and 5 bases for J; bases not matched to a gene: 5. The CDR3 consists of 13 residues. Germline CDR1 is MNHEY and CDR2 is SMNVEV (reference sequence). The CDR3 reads CASSTDRGNEQYF. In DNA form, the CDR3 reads TGTGCCAGCAGCACGGACAGGGGAAACGAGCAGTACTTC.

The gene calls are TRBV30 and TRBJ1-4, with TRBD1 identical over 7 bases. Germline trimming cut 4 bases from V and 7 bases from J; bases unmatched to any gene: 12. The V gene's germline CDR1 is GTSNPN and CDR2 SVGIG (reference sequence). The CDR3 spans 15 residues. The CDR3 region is CAWKKQGTLGEKLFF. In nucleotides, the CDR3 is TGTGCCTGGAAGAAACAGGGGACGTTGGGTGAAAAACTGTTTTTT.